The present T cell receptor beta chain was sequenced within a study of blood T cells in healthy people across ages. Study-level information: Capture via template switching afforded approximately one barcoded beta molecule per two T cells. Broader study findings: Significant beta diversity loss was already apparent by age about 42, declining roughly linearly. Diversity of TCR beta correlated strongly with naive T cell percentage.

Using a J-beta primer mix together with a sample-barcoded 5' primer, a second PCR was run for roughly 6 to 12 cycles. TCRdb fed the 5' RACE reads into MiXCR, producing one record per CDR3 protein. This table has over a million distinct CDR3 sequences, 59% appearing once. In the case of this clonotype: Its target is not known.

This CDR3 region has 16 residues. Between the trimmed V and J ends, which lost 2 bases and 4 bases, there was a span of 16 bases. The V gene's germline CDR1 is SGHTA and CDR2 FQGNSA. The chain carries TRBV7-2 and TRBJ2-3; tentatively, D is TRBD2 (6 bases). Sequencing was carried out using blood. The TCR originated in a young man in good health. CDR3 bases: TGTGCCAGCAGCTTACCCGTGGAGGGTAGGGCAGATACGCAGTATTTT. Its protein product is CASSLPVEGRADTQYF.